This T cell receptor (beta chain) was identified during a study of blood T cell repertoires in COVID-19. Profiled with immunoSEQ multiplex PCR; TCRdb holds only in-frame clones, not every one. The sample gives about 170,000 clones, approximately 87% of which show up once; about 4.4% is in the top ten. This receptor was identified in a woman aged 45-59 years who had recovered from COVID-19. The material sequenced was PBMCs or T cells enriched from blood (not recorded which).

The chain's CDR3 is CASLGQWGEQYV. The CDR3 bases are TGTGCCAGCTTGGGACAGTGGGGGGAGCAGTACGTC. This chain links TRBV6-5 with TRBJ2-7, with 7 bases matching TRBD1. V gave up 8 bases and J gave up 7 bases; unmatched junction bases: 8. The germline V gene encodes CDR1 MNHEY and CDR2 SVGAGI. The CDR3 contains 12 residues.